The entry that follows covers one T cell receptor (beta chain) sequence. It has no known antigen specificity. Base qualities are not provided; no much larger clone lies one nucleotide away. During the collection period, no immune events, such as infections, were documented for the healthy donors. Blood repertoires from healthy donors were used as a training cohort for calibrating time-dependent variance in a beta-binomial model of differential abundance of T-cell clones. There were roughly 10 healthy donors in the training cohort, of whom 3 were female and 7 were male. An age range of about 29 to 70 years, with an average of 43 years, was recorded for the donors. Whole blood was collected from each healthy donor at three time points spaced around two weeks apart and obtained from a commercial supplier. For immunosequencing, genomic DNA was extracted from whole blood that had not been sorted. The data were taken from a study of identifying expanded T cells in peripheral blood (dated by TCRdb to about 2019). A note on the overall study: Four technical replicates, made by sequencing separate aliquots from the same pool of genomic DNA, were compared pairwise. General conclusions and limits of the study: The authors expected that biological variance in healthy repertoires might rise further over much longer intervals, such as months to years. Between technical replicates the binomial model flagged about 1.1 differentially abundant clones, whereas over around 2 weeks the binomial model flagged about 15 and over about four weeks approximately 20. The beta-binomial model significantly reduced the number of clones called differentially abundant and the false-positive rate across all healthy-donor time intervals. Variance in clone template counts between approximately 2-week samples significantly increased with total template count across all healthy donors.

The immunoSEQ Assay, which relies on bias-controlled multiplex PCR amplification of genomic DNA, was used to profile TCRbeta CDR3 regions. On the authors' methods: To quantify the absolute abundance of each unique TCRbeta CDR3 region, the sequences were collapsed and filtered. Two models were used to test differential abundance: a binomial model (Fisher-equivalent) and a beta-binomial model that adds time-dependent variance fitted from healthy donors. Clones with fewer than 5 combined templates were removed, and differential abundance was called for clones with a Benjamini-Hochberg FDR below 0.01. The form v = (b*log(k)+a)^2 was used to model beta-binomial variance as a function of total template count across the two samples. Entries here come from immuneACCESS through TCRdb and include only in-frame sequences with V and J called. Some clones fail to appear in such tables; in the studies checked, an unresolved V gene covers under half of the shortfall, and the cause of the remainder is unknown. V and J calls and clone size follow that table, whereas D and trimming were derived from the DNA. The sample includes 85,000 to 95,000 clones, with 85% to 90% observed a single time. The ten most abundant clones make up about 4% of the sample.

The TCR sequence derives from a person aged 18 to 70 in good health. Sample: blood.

Read as DNA, the sequence is TGTGCCACCAGCAGAGCGGGAGAGTTCAATGAGCAGTTCTTC. It codes for CATSRAGEFNEQFF. The chain uses TRBV15 and TRBJ2-1; D gene: possibly TRBD2, on 6 matching bases. V drops 1 base and J drops 6 bases, leaving 10 bases in between. There are 14 amino acids in the CDR3, from cysteine to phenylalanine inclusive. Solely the CDR3 DNA is kept, with 42 bases framed from the first base. For CDR1 and CDR2, the germline V gene (reference sequence) lists LNHNV and YYDKDF.